This TCR beta chain was captured by sequencing in a study of OX40 agonist ivuxolimab in advanced cancers. Study outcomes and limitations: Partial responders at 0.1-3.0 mg/kg showed near-lowest clonal expansion.

Assay used: immunoSEQ multiplex PCR; TCRdb lists only in-frame clones, some missing. The data show fewer than 80,000 clones, 80% to 90% seen once. Peripheral blood came from all dose cohorts at three timepoints. Notes on this clone: The antigen is unknown.

The germline V gene has CDR1 SGHDN and CDR2 FVKESK. The CDR3 contains 15 residues. The V end was cut by 1 base, the J end by 7 bases, with 13 bases between. The chain employs TRBV14 and TRBJ1-4; the D gene is possibly TRBD1 (6 bases). This specimen consisted of CD4+ or CD8+ T cells sorted from blood, obtained in a trial of the OX40 agonist ivuxolimab. The receptor's source is an adult with an advanced solid tumor such as melanoma, head and neck, liver or kidney cancer. CDR3 coding DNA: TGTGCCAGCAGCCAAGTTGGGGGGCGCGGTGAAAAACTGTTTTTT. Amino acid sequence: CASSQVGGRGEKLFF.